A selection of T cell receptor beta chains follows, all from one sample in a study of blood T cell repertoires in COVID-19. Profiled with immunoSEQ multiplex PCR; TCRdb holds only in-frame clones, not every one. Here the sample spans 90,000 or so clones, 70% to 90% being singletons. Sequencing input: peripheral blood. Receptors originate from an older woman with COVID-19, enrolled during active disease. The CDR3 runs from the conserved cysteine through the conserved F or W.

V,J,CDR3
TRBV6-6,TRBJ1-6,CASSYPGGKKAPLHF
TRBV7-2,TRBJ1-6,CASSPRRANSPLHF
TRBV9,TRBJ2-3,CASSDTLGLAGDSTDTQYF
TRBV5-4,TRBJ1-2,CASALHWTGGNYGYTF
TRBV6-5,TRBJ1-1,CASSYSGRVNTEAFF
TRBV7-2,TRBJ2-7,CASSLVSLVPDYSYEQYF
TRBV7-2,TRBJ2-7,CASSLGLGYEQYF
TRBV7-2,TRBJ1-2,CASETGGYYGYTF
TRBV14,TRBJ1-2,CASSQVGVYTF
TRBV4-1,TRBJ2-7,CASSVSRDRGRTYEQYF